A single sample is the source of the 10 T cell receptor beta chains below, sequenced in a study of neurological immune-mediated disorders. TCRdb independently ran MiXCR on the 5' RACE reads; one entry per CDR3 protein. The sample shows 15,000 or so distinct CDR3 sequences, approximately 13% of them seen only once. The sequencing sample was made of CD8+ T cells from blood. All receptors come from a female donor with HTLV-1-associated myelopathy (HAM/TSP).

This clonotype was seen many times. The V gene is TRBV15, the J gene TRBJ2-3; 15 bases agree with TRBD2. Germline values: CDR1 LNHNV, CDR2 YYDKDF (reference sequence). This CDR3 is 17 amino acids long. The J segment lost 5 bases and the V segment lost 5 bases, leaving 8 bases of the junction unmatched. The CDR3, as DNA: TGTGCCACCAGCTTAAGGACTAGCGGGAGGGAGGTAGATACGCAGTATTTT. It translates to CATSLRTSGREVDTQYF.

The sample holds many counts of this clonotype. The chain is built from TRBV5-1 and TRBJ1-1; D is unresolved. Germline CDR1 is SGHRS and CDR2 is YFSETQ. This CDR3 is built from 14 residues. With 0 bases removed from V and 3 bases from J, the gap between germline ends came to 9 bases. In nucleotides, the CDR3 is TGCGCCAGCAGCTTGGCACCGACTTACACTGAAGCTTTCTTT. It codes for CASSLAPTYTEAFF.

This clonotype was recorded many times. The chain uses TRBV7-9 and TRBJ2-7, with 7 bases lining up with TRBD1. The V gene's germline CDR1 is SEHNR and CDR2 FQNEAQ (reference sequence). The CDR3 contains 14 residues. Trimming at V came to 5 bases and at J to 9 bases, leaving 13 bases not matched to a gene. The CDR3 DNA follows: TGTGCCAGCAGCCAAGGTGGGACAGCTGCTTGGCAGTACTTC. Its protein product is CASSQGGTAAWQYF.

This clonotype was found many times. The chain carries TRBV6-6 and TRBJ2-3; 14 bases are a match to TRBD2. The V gene end was trimmed by 5 bases and the J gene end by 5 bases; junction bases not matched to a gene: 15. Germline assignment: CDR1 MNHNY and CDR2 SVGAGI (reference sequence). This CDR3 has 19 amino acids. CDR3 sequence reads: CASSLSLTSGGADLDTQYF. DNA of the CDR3: TGTGCCAGCAGTCTCTCCTTGACTAGCGGGGGGGCCGATTTAGATACGCAGTATTTT.

The CDR3 spells CSVELVSGVTDTQYF. CDR3 bases: TGCAGCGTTGAACTGGTCAGCGGGGTCACAGATACGCAGTATTTT. The chain employs TRBV29-1 and TRBJ2-3, with 7 bases matching TRBD2. Looked up from germline, CDR1 is SQVTM and CDR2 is ANQGSEA. The J segment lost 2 bases and the V segment lost 2 bases, leaving 7 bases of the junction unmatched. This CDR3 spans 15 amino acids.

This clonotype was observed many times. V is TRBV29-1 and J is TRBJ1-2; 9 nucleotides agree with TRBD1. V dropped 3 bases and J dropped 7; count of bases not matched to a gene: 6. The length of the CDR3 is 13 residues. CDR1 and CDR2 from the germline V gene are SQVTM and ANQGSEA. The CDR3 is CSVDPQGASGYTF. In DNA form, the CDR3 reads TGCAGCGTTGACCCACAGGGGGCATCTGGCTACACCTTC.

This clonotype was seen many times. The chain uses TRBV5-6 and TRBJ2-1; 12 nucleotides align to TRBD2. This CDR3 contains 13 residues. Germline trimming cut 3 bases from V and 10 bases from J; bases unmatched to any gene: 2. Germline V gene sequence: CDR1 SGHDT, CDR2 YYEEEE. The DNA of the CDR3 is TGTGCCAGCAGCTACGGGACTAGCGGGGAGCAGTTCTTC. Protein product: CASSYGTSGEQFF.

The chain employs TRBV30 and TRBJ2-7; D ambiguous. Germline V gene data show CDR1 as GTSNPN and CDR2 as SVGIG (reference sequence). The CDR3 runs to 12 residues. Trimming left V 5 bases short and J 3 bases short, with 11 bases between. CDR3 region: CAWGLGNYEQYF. The CDR3 DNA sequence: TGTGCCTGGGGATTAGGGAACTACGAGCAGTACTTC.

At least ten counts were recorded for this clonotype. The chain couples TRBV2 to TRBJ2-5, with D possibly being TRBD1 or TRBD2 (5 bases each). Germline lookup yields CDR1 SNHLY and CDR2 FYNNEI. This CDR3 is built from 16 residues. As DNA, the CDR3 is TGTGGCGTGGGACCAGGGTTGAAACTAGTTGAAGAGACCCAGTACTTC. Protein product: CGVGPGLKLVEETQYF.

In its sample, this clonotype was seen many times. The chain links TRBV6-2 or TRBV6-3 to TRBJ2-1; D not certain. This CDR3 is 13 amino acids long. V was clipped by 3 bases and J by 6 bases, with 9 bases between them. Germline V gives CDR1 MNHEY, CDR2 SVGEGT. The CDR3: CASSYAPINEQFF. CDR3 coding DNA: TGTGCCAGCAGTTATGCCCCAATCAATGAGCAGTTCTTC.